This T cell receptor beta chain stems from a study of OX40 agonist ivuxolimab in advanced cancers. About the study: Those treated in dose escalation had hepatocellular carcinoma, melanoma, renal cell cancer or head and neck cancer. Regarding the study as a whole: Nonresponders, in some cases, also had low normalized T-cell clonal expansion. Doses of 0.1 to 3.0 mg/kg were accompanied by clonal expansion of CD4+ and CD8+ blood T cells by week 6.

With respect to this clone: Its antigen is still unknown.

Clones were sequenced by immunoSEQ multiplex PCR, and TCRdb holds only the in-frame ones, with some missing. The top ten clones hold 20% of a sample with 30,000 to 40,000 clones, roughly 80% of them seen once. If patients had autoimmune disease history or systemic immunosuppression, they were excluded. The source was CD4+ or CD8+ T cells sorted from blood, collected in a trial of the OX40 agonist ivuxolimab. The clonotype originates from an adult with an advanced solid tumor such as melanoma, head and neck, liver or kidney cancer.

In DNA form, the CDR3 reads TGTGCCAGCAGCCTACGGGGGAGACTAGCGGGAGTTACCGGGGAGCTGTTTTTT. Its protein product is CASSLRGRLAGVTGELFF. The V and J genes are TRBV7-3 and TRBJ2-2; 12 positions agree with TRBD2. The CDR3 has 18 amino acids. CDR1 is SGHTA, CDR2 FQGTGA, per germline. J lost 5 bases, V lost 5 bases, and 12 bases had no gene match.